The 31 T cell receptor beta chains listed next were all sequenced from one sample in a study of cytomegalovirus exposure and HLA in healthy donors. The PCR contained 60 Vbeta and 13 Jbeta primers. Assay: immunoSEQ multiplex PCR; the TCRdb copy retains only in-frame clones and omits some. This table has some 150,000 clones, around 80% appearing once. Sequenced sample: PBMCs. These receptors were obtained from a man aged 25 to 40 in good health and CMV-seropositive.

The J gene is TRBJ1-3, the V gene TRBV28; a weak D match, TRBD1 (5 bases). The CDR3 covers 16 residues. Germline V gene lookup returns CDR1 MDHEN and CDR2 SYDVKM. V lost 5 bases and J lost 0, with 14 bases in between. CDR3 sequence (DNA): TGTGCCAGCAGTACCCCAATCGGGGGCTCTGGAAACACCATATATTTT. This encodes CASSTPIGGSGNTIYF.

The chain is built from TRBV7-9 and TRBJ1-4, with 8 positions matching TRBD1. This CDR3 is built from 14 residues. V shed 7 bases, J shed 7 bases, and the junction held 8 bases outside the gene matches. Germline values: CDR1 SEHNR, CDR2 FQNEAQ (reference sequence). In nucleotides, the CDR3 is TGTGCCAGCACTCAGTCCGGGACAGGTGAAAAACTGTTTTTT. Encoded protein: CASTQSGTGEKLFF.

The chain uses TRBV27 and TRBJ2-7; 7 bases map to TRBD1. This CDR3 is 14 amino acids long. The germline gives CDR1 MNHEY, CDR2 SMNVEV (reference sequence). V shed 4 bases and J 0 bases; nucleotides not matched to a gene: 3. CDR3 region: CASSSGQSSYEQYF. In DNA, the CDR3 is TGTGCCAGCAGTTCGGGACAGAGCTCCTACGAGCAGTACTTC.

The chain's CDR3 is CASSLLHGSNQPQHF. In DNA form, the CDR3 reads TGTGCCAGCAGCTTACTCCACGGTAGCAATCAGCCCCAGCATTTT. The J gene is TRBJ1-5, the V gene TRBV7-2, with D unresolved. Trimming shortened V by 2 bases and J by 0 bases, and 8 bases separated the two germline ends. The CDR3 consists of 15 residues. Germline V gene lookup returns CDR1 SGHTA and CDR2 FQGNSA.

This sequence joins TRBV18 and TRBJ2-1, with 7 bases aligning to TRBD1. Germline assignment: CDR1 KGHSH and CDR2 LQKENI. The CDR3 loop spans 15 amino acids. V was clipped by 3 bases and J by 5 bases; unmatched bases: 7. The CDR3 region is CASSPSGQVNNEQFF. CDR3 nucleotides: TGTGCCAGCTCACCGTCAGGACAGGTCAACAATGAGCAGTTCTTC.

This clone was seen only a few times. The chain employs TRBV4-1 and TRBJ1-2; D unresolved. The V gene lost 1 base and the J gene lost 4 bases, with 13 bases spanning the gap. CDR3 size: 15 residues. The germline V gene encodes CDR1 MGHRA and CDR2 YSYEKL. The CDR3 reads CASSQVITSVYGYTF. Written as DNA, the CDR3 is TGCGCCAGCAGCCAAGTCATTACCAGTGTCTATGGCTACACCTTC.

This chain uses TRBV6-1 with TRBJ1-6; 7 bases align to TRBD1. The CDR3 is 15 amino acids. Germline values: CDR1 MNHNS, CDR2 SASEGT. The ends lost 2 bases at V and 7 bases at J; junction bases unmatched: 5. The CDR3 sequence is CASSENRGTNSPLHF. In DNA, the CDR3 is TGTGCCAGCAGTGAAAACAGGGGCACCAATTCACCCCTCCACTTT.

CDR3 DNA: TGTGCCAGCAGCGTAGCCCCTAACCGGTGGGATACGCAGTATTTT. Its protein product is CASSVAPNRWDTQYF. The rearrangement links TRBV9 to TRBJ2-3; D call uncertain. Germline CDR1 reads SGDLS; CDR2 reads YYNGEE. The CDR3 consists of 15 residues. The V gene lost 0 bases and the J gene lost 6 bases, with 14 bases spanning the gap.

The chain combines TRBV18 with TRBJ1-5; D unclear. The CDR3 contains 15 residues. V shed 3 bases and J shed 2 bases, with 11 bases lying between them. Germline V gives CDR1 KGHSH, CDR2 LQKENI. CDR3 sequence: CASSPDMLGNQPQHF. Written as DNA, the CDR3 is TGTGCCAGCTCACCCGACATGCTGGGCAATCAGCCCCAGCATTTT.

The V and J genes are TRBV3-1 (or the pseudogene TRBV3-2) and TRBJ1-1; D is undetermined. The V end lost 11 bases, the J end lost 9 bases, and 10 bases lay between the germline ends. There are 9 residues in the CDR3. The germline gives CDR1 LGHDT, CDR2 YNNKEL (reference sequence). The DNA of the CDR3 is TGTGCCGGCCGGGGAAAAGCTTTCTTT. Translating it yields CAGRGKAFF.

The rearrangement joins TRBV5-5 to TRBJ2-7; no firm D call. CDR3 length equals 14 residues. V dropped 2 bases and J dropped 2 bases, with 11 bases sitting between them. Germline CDR1 is SGHKS and CDR2 is YYEKEE (reference sequence). DNA of the CDR3: TGTGCCAGCAGCTTATTGGTCAGGACCTACGAGCAGTACTTC. Its translation: CASSLLVRTYEQYF.

The V and J genes are TRBV11-2 and TRBJ1-6; 7 bases align to TRBD1. The CDR3 is 14 residues long. V shed 5 bases and J 7 bases; nucleotides not matched to a gene: 5. CDR1 SGHAT and CDR2 FQNNGV come from the germline V gene. CDR3 residues: CASSDPGGNSPLHF. DNA of the CDR3: TGTGCCAGCAGCGACCCAGGGGGGAATTCACCCCTCCACTTT.

The gene calls are TRBV5-1 and TRBJ1-2; tentative D call: TRBD1 (5 bases). This CDR3 spans 13 amino acids. V lost 0 bases, J lost 7 bases, and 10 bases lay in between. In germline, CDR1 is SGHRS, CDR2 YFSETQ. The CDR3, as DNA: TGCGCCAGCAGCTTGGGGGGGGAAGGTGGCTACACCTTC. Protein sequence: CASSLGGEGGYTF.

The genes are TRBV6-1 and TRBJ1-1, with D possibly matching TRBD1 (5 bases). Trimming removed 7 bases from V and 5 bases from J, with 17 bases in between. CDR3 length: 14 amino acids. The germline V gene encodes CDR1 MNHNS and CDR2 SASEGT. The CDR3 sequence is CASTRGEGGTEAFF. As DNA, the CDR3 is TGTGCCAGCACCCGGGGGGAAGGTGGGACTGAAGCTTTCTTT.

V usage is TRBV28 and J usage is TRBJ1-2; 12 nucleotides agree with TRBD1. The germline V gene encodes CDR1 MDHEN and CDR2 SYDVKM. The CDR3 contains 20 residues. V was clipped by 4 bases and J by 3 bases; unmatched bases: 18. CDR3: CASSSPANSRDRGLHYGYTF. CDR3 DNA: TGTGCCAGCAGTTCGCCCGCAAATTCCCGGGACAGGGGGCTCCACTATGGCTACACCTTC.

The chain uses TRBV30 and TRBJ1-4, with D perhaps matching TRBD1 (6 bases). The CDR3 loop spans 14 amino acids. V shed 4 bases and J shed 4 bases, with 13 bases lying between them. CDR1 is GTSNPN, CDR2 SVGIG, per germline (reference sequence). The CDR3 coding sequence is TGTGCCTGGACCTGGGGGGGCCGTAATGAAAAACTGTTTTTT. It codes for CAWTWGGRNEKLFF.

The CDR3 DNA reads TGCAGCGTGCAGACAGATGATACGCAGTATTTT. It specifies CSVQTDDTQYF. The chain uses TRBV29-1 and TRBJ2-3; perhaps TRBD1 as D (5 bases). Deletions cut 6 bases from V and 6 bases from J, with 10 bases between. Germline CDR1 SQVTM, CDR2 ANQGSEA. CDR3 size: 11 residues.

This clone was observed once. This chain links TRBV28 with TRBJ1-4; 8 bases are a match to TRBD1. The CDR3 has 14 residues. CDR1 and CDR2 (germline): MDHEN, SYDVKM. The J segment lost 2 bases and the V segment lost 6 bases, leaving 2 bases of the junction unmatched. In nucleotides, the CDR3 is TGTGCCAGCAGACAGGGGGGGACTAATGAAAAACTGTTTTTT. Its protein product is CASRQGGTNEKLFF.

V gene TRBV9 combines with J gene TRBJ1-1; 8 bases are a match to TRBD1. Looked up from germline, CDR1 is SGDLS and CDR2 is YYNGEE. This CDR3 is built from 14 residues. The V segment lost 3 bases and the J segment 5 bases; nucleotides outside the gene matches: 6. CDR3 nucleotide sequence: TGTGCCAGCAGCGCAGGGGGCGCGGGGACTGAAGCTTTCTTT. Translation gives CASSAGGAGTEAFF.

This clone occurred a few times. One end of the junction fails to match germline, which may point to a read error. The genes are TRBV4-1 and TRBJ2-6; a possible D gene is TRBD2 (7 bases). The CDR3 consists of 14 residues. Germline CDR1 MGHRA, CDR2 YSYEKL. This CDR3 reads CASSSKGGANGLTF. The CDR3 bases are TGCGCCAGCAGCAGTAAAGGGGGGGCCAACGGCCTGACTTTC.

This chain links TRBV4-1 with TRBJ2-1, with D tentatively TRBD1 (5 bases). The germline gives CDR1 MGHRA, CDR2 YSYEKL. Trimming took off 5 bases at V and 8 bases at J, with 19 bases between the two ends. The CDR3 has 15 residues. The CDR3 protein is CASSSLTLGLDEQFF. DNA of the CDR3: TGCGCCAGCAGCTCCCTTACGCTGGGGCTCGATGAGCAGTTCTTC.

This clone has a handful of counts. The chain couples TRBV4-3 to TRBJ2-5; 7 bases align to TRBD1. The J call may be faulty, since TRBJ2-7 better matches the DNA end. CDR3 length equals 18 residues. Per the germline V gene, CDR1 is LGHNA and CDR2 is YSLEER. This CDR3 reads CASSQDGGTGDSSYEQYF. The CDR3 bases are TGCGCCAGCAGCCAAGATGGAGGTACTGGGGACAGCTCCTACGAGCAGTACTTC.

The chain uses TRBV28 and TRBJ1-2; TRBD1 is a possible D gene (6 bases). The CDR3 runs 11 residues. V was clipped by 5 bases and J by 5 bases, with 6 bases between them. Germline lookup yields CDR1 MDHEN and CDR2 SYDVKM. The CDR3 region is CASSGQYGYTF. CDR3 in DNA: TGTGCCAGCAGTGGACAGTATGGCTACACCTTC.

The chain is built from TRBV9 and TRBJ2-3; 12 bases are shared with TRBD2. V lost 4 bases and J lost 7; bases outside the gene matches: 4. The CDR3 is made up of 14 amino acids. Germline assignment: CDR1 SGDLS and CDR2 YYNGEE. The CDR3 DNA reads TGTGCCAGCAGCTCCACTAGCGGGGGGAATACGCAGTATTTT. The encoded protein is CASSSTSGGNTQYF.

This clone was observed a single time. The chain is built from TRBV30 and TRBJ2-1; 10 nucleotides agree with TRBD2. J was trimmed by 7 bases and V by 1 base; bases with no gene match: 7. The CDR3 is made up of 15 amino acids. Germline CDR1 reads GTSNPN; CDR2 reads SVGIG (reference sequence). DNA of the CDR3: TGTGCCTGGAGTGCAGGACTAGCGGAACCGAATGAGCAGTTCTTC. Amino acid sequence: CAWSAGLAEPNEQFF. Full variable domain (missing parts from reference TRBV30 and TRBJ2-1): SQTIHQWPATLVQPVGSPLSLECTVEGTSNPNLYWYRQAAGRGLQLLFYSVGIGQISSEVPQNLSASRPQDRQFILSSKKLLLSDSGFYLCAWSAGLAEPNEQFFGPGTRLTVL.

The V gene is TRBV7-8, the J gene TRBJ1-1; possible D gene TRBD1, 6 bases. Trimming took off 2 bases at V and 4 bases at J, with 14 bases between the two ends. Germline CDR1 SGHVS, CDR2 FQNEAQ. The length of the CDR3 is 15 residues. The CDR3 DNA is TGTGCCAGCAGCTTAAGACCCAGGACAGCCACTGAAGCTTTCTTT. It is translated as CASSLRPRTATEAFF.

The V call is TRBV30, the J call TRBJ1-2; no reliable D call. This CDR3 is 15 amino acids long. Per germline, CDR1 GTSNPN and CDR2 SVGIG (reference sequence). Trimming took 4 bases from V and 0 from J, leaving 15 bases between them. This CDR3 is CAWTYRGLANYGYTF. In nucleotides, the CDR3 is TGTGCCTGGACATATCGGGGTTTAGCTAACTATGGCTACACCTTC. Filled out from reference TRBV30 and TRBJ1-2, the complete variable domain reads SQTIHQWPATLVQPVGSPLSLECTVEGTSNPNLYWYRQAAGRGLQLLFYSVGIGQISSEVPQNLSASRPQDRQFILSSKKLLLSDSGFYLCAWTYRGLANYGYTFGSGTRLTVV.

The genes are TRBV7-9 and TRBJ2-1; D unclear. Germline CDR1 SEHNR, CDR2 FQNEAQ (reference sequence). The V end lost 5 bases, the J end lost 7 bases, and 9 bases lay between the germline ends. This CDR3 is built from 12 residues. The CDR3 spells CASSPRLNEQFF. CDR3 nucleotides: TGTGCCAGCAGCCCTAGGTTGAATGAGCAGTTCTTC.

The chain uses TRBV2 and TRBJ1-6; no clear D. This CDR3 comprises 12 residues. V was pared by 4 bases and J by 10 bases, with 8 bases between. CDR1 is SNHLY, CDR2 FYNNEI, per germline. In DNA, the CDR3 is TGTGCCAGCAGTGCCAGGAACTCACCCCTCCACTTT. This translates into CASSARNSPLHF.

CDR3 amino acids: CASSDSLPGNTIYF. The DNA of the CDR3 is TGTGCCAGCAGTGATAGTCTGCCCGGAAACACCATATATTTT. The chain carries TRBV6-1 and TRBJ1-3; no firm D call. Looked up from germline, CDR1 is MNHNS and CDR2 is SASEGT. This CDR3 is 14 amino acids long. V shed 3 bases and J shed 4 bases, with 10 bases lying between them.

The chain couples TRBV6-5 to TRBJ2-4, with 8 positions matching TRBD1. After removal of 4 bases from V and 9 bases from J, the junction contained 11 bases not matched to a gene. Germline lookup yields CDR1 MNHEY and CDR2 SVGAGI. The length of the CDR3 is 15 residues. The CDR3 DNA follows: TGTGCCAGCAGTTCACCGGGACAGGAAAAACGCATTCAGTACTTC. This codes for CASSSPGQEKRIQYF.